The source of this T cell receptor beta chain is a study of CD8 T cells in ankylosing spondylitis. Details on this clonotype: No antigen is known for it.

Preparation of TCR beta libraries was done by quantitative 5'-RACE with molecular barcodes. MiXCR, applied by TCRdb to the 5' RACE reads, yields one record per CDR3 protein. The table has a few hundred thousand distinct CDR3 sequences, 20% to 25% seen once. Study conclusions and caveats: It appeared that ankylosing spondylitis blood was characterized by a TCR beta motif of several highly homologous variants.

The germline CDR1 and CDR2 sequences are LGHDT and YNNKEL (reference sequence). The J segment lost 6 bases and the V segment lost 3 bases, leaving 5 bases of the junction unmatched. The CDR3 runs 13 residues. The V gene is TRBV3-1, the J gene TRBJ2-7, with TRBD2 matching 7 bases. The clonotype originates from a male donor with ankylosing spondylitis. The specimen sequenced was blood, either unsorted or a sorted T cell fraction (not recorded which). Written as DNA, the CDR3 is TGTGCCAGCAGCCATGGGGGGGGGTTCGAGCAGTACTTC. Translated: CASSHGGGFEQYF.